The sequence of this T cell receptor beta chain was determined in a study of technical replicates of blood from several donors. The CDR3 runs 13 residues. Per the germline V gene, CDR1 is SGDLS and CDR2 is YYNGEE. Trimming shortened V by 4 bases and J by 2 bases, and 9 bases separated the two germline ends. TCRdb's table, derived via immunoSEQ multiplex PCR, lists solely in-frame clones and lacks some. In the table there are about 90,000 clones, just under 95% of which are singletons. The genes are TRBV9 and TRBJ1-1; D is unclear. The sample was T cells isolated from PBMCs. This TCR was recovered from a human donor in good health. The CDR3: CASSPNPNTEAFF. The CDR3, as DNA: TGTGCCAGCAGCCCCAATCCCAACACTGAAGCTTTCTTT.